These 26 T cell receptor beta chains were all obtained from the same sample, sequenced in a study of a mutant IDH1 vaccine in newly diagnosed glioma. Produced via immunoSEQ multiplex PCR; TCRdb's table is partial and in-frame only. The profile shows 30,000 to 40,000 clones, 90% of them singletons. No cognate antigen is known for these TCRs. Time point reported: week 47, end of study. With topical imiquimod, each dose of the vaccine consisted of 300 ug of mutant IDH1 20-mer peptide. This material consisted of PBMCs, taken from a glioma patient whose treatment included an IDH1 peptide vaccine. The receptors shown here come from a middle-aged woman with glioma.

The chain uses TRBV29-1 and TRBJ2-7; D unclear. Trimming pared 4 bases from V and 0 bases from J, leaving 10 bases between. This CDR3 is 13 amino acids long. Germline values: CDR1 SQVTM, CDR2 ANQGSEA. As DNA, the CDR3 is TGCAGCGTTGCGGACCAGTACTCCTACGAGCAGTACTTC. Its translation is CSVADQYSYEQYF.

The chain uses TRBV6-5 and TRBJ1-3; D remains ambiguous. CDR1 is MNHEY, CDR2 SVGAGI, per germline. This CDR3 is 14 amino acids long. V lost 6 bases to trimming and J lost 0 bases, with 9 bases between them. CDR3 region: CASSQATSGNTIYF. The CDR3 DNA reads TGTGCCAGCAGCCAGGCAACCTCTGGAAACACCATATATTTT.

The chain uses TRBV29-1 and TRBJ1-2, with 11 bases lining up with TRBD1. In germline, CDR1 is SQVTM, CDR2 ANQGSEA. The CDR3 has 14 residues. Trimming removed 3 bases from V and 7 bases from J; junction bases left unmatched: 7. CDR3 sequence reads: CSVEGTGGNIGYTF. The CDR3 DNA is TGCAGCGTTGAGGGGACAGGGGGGAACATTGGCTACACCTTC.

V and J are TRBV19 and TRBJ1-1; D ambiguous. The CDR3 is 13 residues long. Germline assignment: CDR1 LNHDA and CDR2 SQIVND (reference sequence). V lost 4 bases and J 0 bases, leaving 6 bases between the germline ends. The DNA of the CDR3 is TGTGCCAGTAGTACGGACCTGAACACTGAAGCTTTCTTT. Amino acids: CASSTDLNTEAFF.

This clone is labeled as medium-sized. This chain joins TRBV18 and TRBJ1-1, with D hard to call. Germline CDR1 and CDR2: KGHSH and LQKENI. The CDR3 spans 13 residues. The germline V and J ends were trimmed by 6 bases and 6 bases, with 14 bases remaining between them. CDR3 nucleotides: TGTGCCAGCTCGTCCTCCCCAGGTGCTGAAGCTTTCTTT. As protein: CASSSSPGAEAFF. Variable domain in full (rest from reference TRBV18 and TRBJ1-1): NAGVMQNPRHLVRRRGQEARLRCSPMKGHSHVYWYRQLPEEGLKFMVYLQKENIIDESGMPKERFSAEFPKEGPSILRIQQVVRGDSAAYFCASSSSPGAEAFFGQGTRLTVV.

This chain joins TRBV11-2 and TRBJ1-2; D ambiguous. The CDR3 consists of 14 residues. CDR1 is SGHAT, CDR2 FQNNGV, per germline. Deletions cut 4 bases from V and 4 bases from J, with 13 bases between. CDR3 nucleotide sequence: TGTGCCAGCAGCTCGTATCCGGCAGGCTATGGCTACACCTTC. Encoded protein: CASSSYPAGYGYTF.

The chain recombines TRBV28 with TRBJ2-3; TRBD2 aligns across 8 bases. Unmatched junction bases numbered 8, after V lost 5 bases and J lost 4 bases. The CDR3 runs to 15 residues. Germline V gene sequence: CDR1 MDHEN, CDR2 SYDVKM. The CDR3 DNA sequence: TGTGCCAGCAGTCCAGCGGGAGCCGGGGCAGATACGCAGTATTTT. It encodes CASSPAGAGADTQYF. The whole variable domain, remainder taken from reference TRBV28 and TRBJ2-3, is DVKVTQSSRYLVKRTGEKVFLECVQDMDHENMFWYRQDPGLGLRLIYFSYDVKMKEKGDIPEGYSVSREKKERFSLILESASTNQTSMYLCASSPAGAGADTQYFGPGTRLTVL.

DNA for the CDR3: TGTGCCAGCAGCCAGCGGGACATTCCTTCACCCCTCCACTTT. Protein: CASSQRDIPSPLHF. This chain joins TRBV14 and TRBJ1-6; tentative D call: TRBD1 (6 bases). The germline gives CDR1 SGHDN, CDR2 FVKESK. The CDR3 length is 14 residues. V lost 3 bases, J lost 9 bases, and 12 bases lay in between. Looking up the rest from reference TRBV14 and TRBJ1-6 gives the full variable domain: EAGVTQFPSHSVIEKGQTVTLRCDPISGHDNLYWYRRVMGKEIKFLLHFVKESKQDESGMPNNRFLAERTGGTYSTLKVQPAELEDSGVYFCASSQRDIPSPLHFGNGTRLTVT.

J is TRBJ2-2 and V is TRBV11-2; 8 bases align to TRBD2. Germline V CDR1 and CDR2: SGHAT, FQNNGV. J gave up 6 bases and V 6 bases, and 6 bases lay outside the gene matches. The length of the CDR3 is 14 residues. The CDR3 spells CASSYPGGAGELFF. CDR3 bases: TGTGCCAGCAGTTACCCGGGGGGGGCCGGGGAGCTGTTTTTT.

The chain carries TRBV4-3 and TRBJ2-1; D could derive from TRBD1 or TRBD2 (5 bases each). The CDR3 is 18 residues long. In germline, CDR1 is LGHNA, CDR2 YSLEER. The V gene lost 0 bases and the J gene lost 0 bases, with 15 bases spanning the gap. The CDR3 bases are TGCGCCAGCAGCCAAGATTTTAGGGGAGCTAGCTCCTACAATGAGCAGTTCTTC. This codes for CASSQDFRGASSYNEQFF.

V is TRBV6-5 and J is TRBJ1-3; D is uncertain. CDR3 length: 13 amino acids. Trimming pared 6 bases from V and 3 bases from J, leaving 9 bases between. CDR1 and CDR2 from the germline V gene are MNHEY and SVGAGI. In DNA form, the CDR3 reads TGTGCCAGCAGCGGCGGGGTTGGAAACACCATATATTTT. This sequence encodes CASSGGVGNTIYF.

The genes are TRBV5-6 and TRBJ2-7; tentative D call: TRBD2 (7 bases). With 0 bases removed from V and 3 bases from J, the gap between germline ends came to 13 bases. This CDR3 comprises 15 residues. Germline CDR1 is SGHDT and CDR2 is YYEEEE. This CDR3 is CASSLVGGVDYEQYF. Here the CDR3 DNA reads TGTGCCAGCAGCTTGGTAGGGGGGGTTGACTACGAGCAGTACTTC.

This chain connects TRBV10-3 to TRBJ2-3, with 9 bases identical to TRBD2. Germline values: CDR1 ENHRY, CDR2 SYGVKD. CDR3 length: 19 amino acids. Trimming cost V 3 bases and J 2 bases; bases outside gene matches: 15. This chain's CDR3 is CAISEPLGTSQTYTDTQYF. CDR3 bases: TGTGCCATCAGTGAACCCCTTGGGACTAGCCAGACCTACACAGATACGCAGTATTTT.

The chain recombines TRBV2 with TRBJ1-5; possible D gene TRBD1, 6 bases. Germline V CDR1 and CDR2: SNHLY, FYNNEI. The length of the CDR3 is 16 residues. Deletions cut 5 bases from V and 5 bases from J, with 19 bases between. CDR3 sequence reads: CASSPRLGDTDQPQHF. CDR3 nucleotides: TGTGCCAGCAGTCCTCGGCTGGGGGACACAGATCAGCCCCAGCATTTT.

This CDR3 reads CASSSQGPNTEAFF. The CDR3 bases are TGTGCCAGCTCGTCACAGGGTCCGAACACTGAAGCTTTCTTT. This rearrangement joins TRBV18 to TRBJ1-1; maybe TRBD1 (6 bases). The V gene lost 6 bases and the J gene lost 1 base, with 12 bases spanning the gap. The CDR3 contains 14 residues. Germline CDR1 and CDR2: KGHSH and LQKENI.

The CDR3 bases are TGTGCCACCACTTTGGGGACCACAGATACGCAGTATTTT. This translates into CATTLGTTDTQYF. The genes are TRBV19 and TRBJ2-3; possibly TRBD1 or TRBD2 for D (5 bases each). There are 13 residues in the CDR3. CDR1 and CDR2 (germline): LNHDA, SQIVND (reference sequence). Trimming removed 10 bases at V and 2 bases at J, with 13 bases between.

The chain employs TRBV7-6 and TRBJ2-1, with D possibly being TRBD2 (5 bases). The CDR3 sequence is 13 residues long. The ends were cut back, 6 bases at V and 6 bases at J, with 12 bases in the middle. Germline V CDR1 and CDR2: SGHVS, FNYEAQ. CDR3 residues: CASSSRGSNEQFF. The CDR3 region has the DNA TGTGCCAGCAGTTCCCGAGGGAGCAATGAGCAGTTCTTC.

The chain links TRBV29-1 to TRBJ1-2; D not certain. V lost 3 bases, J lost 8 bases, and 13 bases lay in between. The CDR3 has 12 amino acids. Per germline, CDR1 SQVTM and CDR2 ANQGSEA. The CDR3 sequence: CSVDTQFRGYTF. The CDR3 DNA reads TGCAGCGTTGACACCCAGTTCCGCGGCTACACCTTC.

The chain employs TRBV19 and TRBJ1-1; 10 bases are a match to TRBD1. With 7 bases clipped from V and 1 base from J, the junction kept 6 bases outside the gene matches. CDR1 is LNHDA, CDR2 SQIVND, per germline (reference sequence). The length of the CDR3 is 15 residues. The CDR3 spells CASTVTGGPNTEAFF. CDR3 nucleotide sequence: TGTGCCAGTACCGTGACAGGGGGCCCGAACACTGAAGCTTTCTTT.

The gene calls are TRBV18 and TRBJ1-5; tentatively, D is TRBD1 (5 bases). Germline V gives CDR1 KGHSH, CDR2 LQKENI. Between the trimmed V and J ends, which lost 1 base and 3 bases, there was a span of 16 bases. This CDR3 contains 17 residues. The CDR3 DNA follows: TGTGCCAGCTCACCACAGGGGTTGGGCCGGTCCAATCAGCCCCAGCATTTT. Protein product: CASSPQGLGRSNQPQHF.

Here the CDR3 reads CASSYTITDTQYF. The CDR3 DNA sequence: TGTGCCAGCAGTTATACAATCACAGATACGCAGTATTTT. The chain uses TRBV6-6 and TRBJ2-3; D not resolved. The length of the CDR3 is 13 residues. V was pared by 3 bases and J by 2 bases, with 6 bases between. Germline V gene data show CDR1 as MNHNY and CDR2 as SVGAGI (reference sequence).

V is TRBV30 and J is TRBJ2-5, with 7 bases lining up with TRBD1. The germline gives CDR1 GTSNPN, CDR2 SVGIG (reference sequence). The CDR3 totals 11 residues. Losses at the gene ends were 5 bases for V and 3 bases for J; bases not matched to a gene: 0. In nucleotides, the CDR3 is TGTGCCTGGGGGACAGAAGAGACCCAGTACTTC. Translating it yields CAWGTEETQYF.

In this sample, this clone turned up once. This sequence joins TRBV2 and TRBJ1-2, with no clear D. The CDR3 is 15 residues long. Germline CDR1 SNHLY, CDR2 FYNNEI. Trimming took off 6 bases at V and 5 bases at J, with 19 bases between the two ends. CDR3 region: CASSALSLLGYGYTF. The CDR3 DNA is TGTGCCAGCAGCGCGCTCTCGCTCTTAGGTTATGGCTACACCTTC.

The chain carries TRBV13 and TRBJ1-3; D is undetermined. The CDR3 is made up of 15 amino acids. Germline CDR1 and CDR2: PRHDT and FYEKMQ (reference sequence). Trimming took 1 base from V and 2 from J, leaving 9 bases between them. CDR3 in amino acids: CASSLADQPGNTIYF. DNA of the CDR3: TGTGCCAGCAGCTTAGCGGACCAGCCTGGAAACACCATATATTTT.

V and J are TRBV7-2 and TRBJ1-2; D not certain. Trimming pared 5 bases from V and 5 bases from J, leaving 9 bases between. The CDR3 has 12 residues. The V gene's germline CDR1 is SGHTA and CDR2 FQGNSA. Here the CDR3 DNA reads TGTGCCAGCAGCCGCCAGAGTTATGGCTACACCTTC. Translated, it gives CASSRQSYGYTF.

This chain links TRBV6-1 with TRBJ2-7; 7 bases are a match to TRBD1. The germline gives CDR1 MNHNS, CDR2 SASEGT. The junction had 14 bases not matched to a gene; V was cut back by 6 bases and J by 6 bases. The CDR3 is 15 residues long. Here the CDR3 reads CASSRIQGPWAEQYF. The CDR3 bases are TGTGCCAGCAGCCGAATACAGGGGCCCTGGGCCGAGCAGTACTTC.